This record looks at one TCR beta chain sequence and its context. This sample was taken from a study of control samples from healthy donors and cancer patients. The repertoire was sequenced with immunoSEQ multiplex PCR; TCRdb's copy has only in-frame clones and lacks some. The sample lists about 18,000 clones, approximately 80% occurring once. V lost 5 bases, J lost 2 bases, and 5 bases lay in between. CDR3 size: 12 residues. The germline CDR1 and CDR2 sequences are SEHNR and FQNEAQ (reference sequence). Sequenced sample: PBMCs. V gene TRBV7-9 combines with J gene TRBJ2-3; unclear D gene. This receptor was obtained from a woman aged 65 to 85 with lung cancer. The CDR3 is CASSRPTDTQYF. The CDR3 DNA follows: TGTGCCAGCAGCCGTCCCACAGATACGCAGTATTTT.